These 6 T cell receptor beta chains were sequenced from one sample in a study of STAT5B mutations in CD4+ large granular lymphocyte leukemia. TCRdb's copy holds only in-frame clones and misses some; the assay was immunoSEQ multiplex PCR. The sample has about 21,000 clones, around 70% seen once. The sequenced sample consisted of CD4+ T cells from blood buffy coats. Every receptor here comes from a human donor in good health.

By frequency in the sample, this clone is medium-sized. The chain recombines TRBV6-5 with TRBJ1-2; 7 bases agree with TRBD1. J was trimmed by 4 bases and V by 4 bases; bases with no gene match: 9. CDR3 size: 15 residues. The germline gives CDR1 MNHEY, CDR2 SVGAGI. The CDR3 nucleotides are TGTGCCAGCAGTTTCGAACCGGGACAGTCCTATGGCTACACCTTC. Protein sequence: CASSFEPGQSYGYTF.

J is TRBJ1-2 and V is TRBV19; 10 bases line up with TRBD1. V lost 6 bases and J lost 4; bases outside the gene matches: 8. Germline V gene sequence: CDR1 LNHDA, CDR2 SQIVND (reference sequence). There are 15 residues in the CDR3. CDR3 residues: CASSKGQGTFYGYTF. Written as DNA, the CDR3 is TGTGCCAGTAGCAAGGGACAGGGGACATTCTATGGCTACACCTTC.

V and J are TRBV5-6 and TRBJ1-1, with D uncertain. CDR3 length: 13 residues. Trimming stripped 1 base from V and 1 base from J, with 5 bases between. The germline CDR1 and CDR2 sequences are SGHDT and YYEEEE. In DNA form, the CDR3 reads TGTGCCAGCAGCTTGTTAGGGAACACTGAAGCTTTCTTT. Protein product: CASSLLGNTEAFF.

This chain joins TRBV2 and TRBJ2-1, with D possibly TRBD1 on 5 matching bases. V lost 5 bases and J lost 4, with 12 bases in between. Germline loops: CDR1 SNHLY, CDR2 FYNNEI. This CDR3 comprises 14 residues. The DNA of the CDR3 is TGTGCCAGCAGTCCCGGACAAAGTTACAATGAGCAGTTCTTC. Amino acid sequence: CASSPGQSYNEQFF.

As DNA, the CDR3 is TGTGCCAGCAGTGCACCAATAAGACAGGCCTACAATGAGCAGTTCTTC. Translating gives CASSAPIRQAYNEQFF. The rearrangement links TRBV6-1 to TRBJ2-1, with a tentative D call TRBD1 (6 bases). Trimming shortened V by 4 bases and J by 2 bases, and 15 bases separated the two germline ends. Looked up from germline, CDR1 is MNHNS and CDR2 is SASEGT. The CDR3 loop spans 16 amino acids.

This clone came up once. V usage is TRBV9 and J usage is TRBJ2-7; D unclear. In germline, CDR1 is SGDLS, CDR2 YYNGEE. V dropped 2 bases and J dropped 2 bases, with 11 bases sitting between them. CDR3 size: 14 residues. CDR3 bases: TGTGCCAGCAGCGTCTCGAGCGTCCCCTACGAGCAGTACTTC. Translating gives CASSVSSVPYEQYF.